Presented here are 22 T cell receptor beta chains from one specimen sequenced in a study of breast tumors, draining lymph nodes, adjacent tissues (dated by TCRdb to the mid-2010s). The protocol used for the library was multiplex PCR. Sequencing instrument: Illumina HiSeq 2000. TCRdb trimmed the raw reads at Q25, called clones with MiXCR and kept productive beta chains. Rows are combined by CDR3 protein, so each entry shows the most common genes and DNA. This sample comprises more than 200,000 distinct CDR3 sequences, approximately 30% of them detected only once. 1.2% to 1.5% of the sample comes from the top ten. Lymph node samples were obtained from the axillary draining lymph nodes of breast cancer patients. The sample consisted of axillary lymph node tissue. The receptors here all came from a female donor with breast cancer. Some clones in this sample may be carry-over from other donors' samples.

This clonotype was detected many times. The V and J genes are TRBV5-6 and TRBJ2-7; 13 nucleotides align to TRBD2. Germline CDR1 SGHDT, CDR2 YYEEEE. Unmatched junction bases numbered 12, after V lost 4 bases and J lost 2 bases. The CDR3 consists of 18 residues. The chain's CDR3 is CASSHGLAGVTSAYEQYF. The CDR3 DNA is TGTGCCAGCAGCCATGGACTAGCGGGAGTTACGTCGGCCTACGAGCAGTACTTC.

This clonotype was observed at least ten times. V gene TRBV5-8 combines with J gene TRBJ1-2; no firm D call. There are 15 residues in the CDR3. Trimming removed 5 bases at V and 2 bases at J, with 16 bases between. Germline V gene lookup returns CDR1 SGHTS and CDR2 YDEGEE. The CDR3 loop reads CASSPDFRGNYGYTF. For the CDR3, the DNA is TGTGCCAGCAGTCCCGATTTTCGGGGAAACTATGGCTACACCTTC. The variable domain in full, with the rest retrieved from reference TRBV5-8 and TRBJ1-2, is EAGVTQSPTHLIKTRGQQATLRCSPISGHTSVYWYQQALGLGLQFLLWYDEGEERNRGNFPPRFSGRQFPNYSSELNVNALELEDSALYLCASSPDFRGNYGYTFGSGTRLTVV.

This clonotype was seen ten or more times. The genes are TRBV10-2 and TRBJ2-3; D possibly uses TRBD1 or TRBD2 (5 bases each). The CDR3 length is 13 residues. Germline CDR1 and CDR2: WSHSY and SAAADI. The V gene lost 6 bases and the J gene lost 0 bases, with 7 bases spanning the gap. The CDR3 sequence is CASRGPSTDTQYF. In nucleotides, the CDR3 is TGCGCCAGCAGGGGACCGAGCACAGATACGCAGTATTTT.

This chain uses TRBV20-1 with TRBJ2-4, with D perhaps matching TRBD1 or TRBD2 (5 bases each). There are 18 residues in the CDR3. The ends were cut back, 3 bases at V and 0 bases at J, with 21 bases in the middle. Per the germline V gene, CDR1 is DFQATT and CDR2 is SNEGSKA (reference sequence). The CDR3 reads CSARPSRGAALAKNIQYF. The CDR3 region has the DNA TGCAGTGCTAGGCCCTCAAGGGGAGCGGCATTAGCCAAAAACATTCAGTACTTC.

This clonotype appeared many times. The chain links TRBV6-5 to TRBJ2-2; 13 bases are a match to TRBD2. The CDR3 runs 18 residues. Germline values: CDR1 MNHEY, CDR2 SVGAGI. J was trimmed by 0 bases and V by 5 bases; bases with no gene match: 6. The CDR3: CASSRGTSGIPNTGELFF. CDR3 sequence (DNA): TGTGCCAGCAGTCGAGGGACTAGCGGGATACCGAACACCGGGGAGCTGTTTTTT.

The rearrangement uses TRBV24-1 and TRBJ2-5; D gene unclear. The CDR3 sequence is 16 residues long. V lost 5 bases and J lost 2, with 17 bases in between. Germline lookup yields CDR1 KGHDR and CDR2 SFDVKD. The CDR3 here is CATSARDDRSQETQYF. The CDR3 DNA follows: TGTGCCACCAGTGCTAGAGATGACCGGTCTCAAGAGACCCAGTACTTC.

Ten or more counts support this clonotype. The chain recombines TRBV7-9 with TRBJ2-7; possibly TRBD2 for D (6 bases). The CDR3 spans 14 residues. Between the trimmed V and J ends, which lost 7 bases and 3 bases, there was a span of 16 bases. The germline gives CDR1 SEHNR, CDR2 FQNEAQ (reference sequence). The CDR3 DNA is TGTGCCAGCACCCCTACCGGGACTCACTACGAGCAGTACTTC. Its protein product is CASTPTGTHYEQYF.

This clonotype was detected many times. The rearrangement uses TRBV5-8 and TRBJ2-7; D unclear. Germline V gives CDR1 SGHTS, CDR2 YDEGEE. This CDR3 comprises 13 residues. The ends were cut back, 2 bases at V and 6 bases at J, with 12 bases in the middle. The chain's CDR3 is CASSLVGLSEQYF. CDR3 in DNA: TGTGCCAGCAGCTTAGTGGGTCTGTCCGAGCAGTACTTC.

The chain employs TRBV6-4 and TRBJ2-1; no clear D. Trimming stripped 3 bases from V and 10 bases from J, with 16 bases between. CDR1 MRHNA and CDR2 SNTAGT come from the germline V gene. The CDR3 extends over 14 amino acids. CDR3 sequence: CASSEQSNTGEQFF. In DNA form, the CDR3 reads TGTGCCAGCAGTGAACAGTCGAACACCGGGGAGCAGTTCTTC.

In its sample, this clonotype was seen many times. V gene TRBV12-3 or TRBV12-4 combines with J gene TRBJ1-2, with a possible D match to TRBD1 (6 bases). This CDR3 is built from 13 residues. Trimming took off 7 bases at V and 8 bases at J, with 17 bases between the two ends. The CDR3 protein is CASTLRGSWGYTF. In nucleotides, the CDR3 is TGTGCCAGCACCCTTAGGGGGAGTTGGGGCTACACCTTC.

The gene calls are TRBV20-1 and TRBJ2-5; the match to TRBD2 covers 10 bases. CDR1 DFQATT and CDR2 SNEGSKA come from the germline V gene (reference sequence). The CDR3 sequence is 15 residues long. Trimming removed 3 bases from V and 9 bases from J; junction bases left unmatched: 13. CDR3: CSARRQAGGRRAQYF. CDR3 bases: TGCAGTGCTAGGCGACAAGCGGGGGGGAGGCGGGCCCAGTACTTC.

This clonotype was recorded at least ten times. The chain uses TRBV24-1 and TRBJ2-4; tentative D call: TRBD2 (7 bases). The CDR3 extends over 13 amino acids. Per germline, CDR1 KGHDR and CDR2 SFDVKD. The V gene lost 6 bases and the J gene lost 7 bases, with 12 bases spanning the gap. The CDR3 here is CATSSEGGNIQYF. The DNA for the CDR3 is TGTGCCACCAGTTCAGAGGGGGGGAACATTCAGTACTTC.

This clonotype was counted at least ten times. This chain links TRBV7-2 with TRBJ1-2, with D perhaps TRBD1 (5 bases). In germline, CDR1 is SGHTA, CDR2 FQGNSA. The CDR3 runs 11 residues. V lost 7 bases and J 7 bases, leaving 10 bases between the germline ends. Written as DNA, the CDR3 is TGTGCCAGCACCCAGGGCCGTGGCTACACCTTC. Translation gives CASTQGRGYTF.

This clonotype was observed many times. The chain joins TRBV27 to TRBJ2-3, with a weak D call TRBD1 (6 bases). Trimming removed 9 bases at V and 1 base at J, with 14 bases between. Germline assignment: CDR1 MNHEY and CDR2 SMNVEV (reference sequence). The CDR3 runs 14 residues. CDR3 region: CARDTGIRTDTQYF. The CDR3 DNA sequence: TGTGCCAGGGATACAGGGATCCGCACAGATACGCAGTATTTT.

V and J are TRBV2 and TRBJ2-2; 7 nucleotides align to TRBD2. CDR1 and CDR2 (germline): SNHLY, FYNNEI. This CDR3 region has 14 residues. J lost 6 bases, V lost 4 bases, and 5 bases had no gene match. The DNA for the CDR3 is TGTGCCAGCAGTGGGGGACTATTCTCCGGGGAGCTGTTTTTT. This translates into CASSGGLFSGELFF.

In its sample, this clonotype was seen many times. The chain couples TRBV11-3 to TRBJ2-1, with a weak D call TRBD2 (6 bases). The CDR3 has 15 amino acids. CDR1 and CDR2 (germline): SGHNT, YENEEA. V lost 5 bases, J lost 2 bases, and 13 bases lay in between. The CDR3 sequence is CASSRGIGTYNEQFF. The CDR3 bases are TGTGCCAGCAGCCGCGGGATAGGGACCTACAATGAGCAGTTCTTC.

This clonotype has at least ten counts. This chain connects TRBV15 to TRBJ1-6; possibly TRBD1 for D (5 bases). The CDR3 is made up of 14 amino acids. V was trimmed by 3 bases and J by 10 bases, leaving 13 bases between them. Germline CDR1 is LNHNV and CDR2 is YYDKDF (reference sequence). The chain's CDR3 is CATSSGAPWSPLHF. The CDR3 coding sequence is TGTGCCACCAGCAGCGGGGCCCCCTGGTCACCCCTCCACTTT.

This clonotype was counted at least ten times. The chain uses TRBV7-2 and TRBJ2-2; 7 bases align to TRBD2. Germline V gene data show CDR1 as SGHTA and CDR2 as FQGNSA. The CDR3 is made up of 16 amino acids. The V and J ends lost 3 bases and 0 bases, in that order; junction bases with no gene match: 4. CDR3 amino acids: CASSFSSGSNTGELFF. DNA of the CDR3: TGTGCCAGCAGCTTCTCTAGCGGATCGAACACCGGGGAGCTGTTTTTT.

As to this clonotype: A read error is possible here, since a much larger clone lies one base away. This sequence joins TRBV6-4 and TRBJ2-1; 7 positions agree with TRBD2. CDR1 MRHNA and CDR2 SNTAGT come from the germline V gene. With 5 bases clipped from V and 6 bases from J, the junction kept 7 bases outside the gene matches. The CDR3 is 14 amino acids. CDR3 sequence (DNA): TGTGCCAGCAGTCTGGGGGGGTACGTCAATGAGCAGTTCTTC. Translating it yields CASSLGGYVNEQFF.

This clonotype has a handful of counts. The gene calls are TRBV28 and TRBJ2-2, with D perhaps matching TRBD1 (5 bases). Germline assignment: CDR1 MDHEN and CDR2 SYDVKM. V lost 5 bases and J 5 bases, leaving 15 bases between the germline ends. This CDR3 has 15 amino acids. CDR3 amino acids: CASSLEQGGTGELFF. In DNA form, the CDR3 reads TGTGCCAGCAGTCTCGAGCAGGGTGGGACCGGGGAGCTGTTTTTT.

Ten or more counts support this clonotype. The gene calls are TRBV7-9 and TRBJ2-1; D is uncertain. CDR3 length: 14 residues. Per the germline V gene, CDR1 is SEHNR and CDR2 is FQNEAQ (reference sequence). V was shortened by 5 bases and J by 3 bases, with 11 bases between the two germline ends. Here the CDR3 reads CASSLVDNYNEQFF. In DNA, the CDR3 is TGTGCCAGCAGCCTCGTCGACAACTACAATGAGCAGTTCTTC.

This chain connects TRBV19 to TRBJ1-1; 9 bases agree with TRBD1. Trimming at V came to 8 bases and at J to 4 bases, leaving 5 bases not matched to a gene. The CDR3 runs 13 residues. Germline V gene lookup returns CDR1 LNHDA and CDR2 SQIVND (reference sequence). The CDR3 bases are TGTGCCAGTTACGACAGGGGGGGCACTGAAGCTTTCTTT. Amino acid sequence: CASYDRGGTEAFF.